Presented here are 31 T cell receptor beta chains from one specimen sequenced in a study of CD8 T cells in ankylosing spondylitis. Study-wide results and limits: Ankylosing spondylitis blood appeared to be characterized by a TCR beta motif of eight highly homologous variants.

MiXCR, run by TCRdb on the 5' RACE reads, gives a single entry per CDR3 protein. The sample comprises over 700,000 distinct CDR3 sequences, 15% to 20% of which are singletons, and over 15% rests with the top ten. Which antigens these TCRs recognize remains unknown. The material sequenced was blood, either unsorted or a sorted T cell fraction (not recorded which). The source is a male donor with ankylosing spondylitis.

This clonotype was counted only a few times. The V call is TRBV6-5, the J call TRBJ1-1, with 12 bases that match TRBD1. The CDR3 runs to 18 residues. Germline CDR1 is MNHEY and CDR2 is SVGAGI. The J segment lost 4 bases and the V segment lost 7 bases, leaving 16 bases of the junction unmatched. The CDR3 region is CASIIAPGTGGRGTEAFF. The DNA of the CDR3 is TGTGCCAGCATTATCGCGCCCGGGACAGGGGGCAGAGGCACTGAAGCTTTCTTT.

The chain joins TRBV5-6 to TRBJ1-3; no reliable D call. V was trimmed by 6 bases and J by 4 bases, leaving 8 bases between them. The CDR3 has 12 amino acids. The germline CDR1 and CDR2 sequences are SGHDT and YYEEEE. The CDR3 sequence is CASNTGGNTIYF. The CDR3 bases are TGTGCCAGCAACACCGGGGGAAACACCATATATTTT.

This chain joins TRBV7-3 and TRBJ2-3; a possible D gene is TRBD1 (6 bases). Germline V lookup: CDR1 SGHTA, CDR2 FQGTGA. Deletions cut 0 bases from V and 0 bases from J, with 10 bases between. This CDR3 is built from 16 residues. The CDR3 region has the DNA TGTGCCAGCAGCTTAACCGCAGGGGTTAGCACAGATACGCAGTATTTT. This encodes CASSLTAGVSTDTQYF.

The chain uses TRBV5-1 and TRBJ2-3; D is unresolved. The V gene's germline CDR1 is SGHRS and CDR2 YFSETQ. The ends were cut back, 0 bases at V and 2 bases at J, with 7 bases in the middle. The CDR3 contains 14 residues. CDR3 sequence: CASSLGHTTDTQYF. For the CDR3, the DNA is TGCGCCAGCAGCTTGGGGCATACCACAGATACGCAGTATTTT.

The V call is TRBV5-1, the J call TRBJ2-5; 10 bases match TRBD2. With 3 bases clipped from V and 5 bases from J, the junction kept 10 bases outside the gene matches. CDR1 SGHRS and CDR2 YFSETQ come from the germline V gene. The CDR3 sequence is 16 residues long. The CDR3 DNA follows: TGCGCCAGCAGCTCCGGAGGACTAGCGGACAGGGAGACCCAGTACTTC. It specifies CASSSGGLADRETQYF.

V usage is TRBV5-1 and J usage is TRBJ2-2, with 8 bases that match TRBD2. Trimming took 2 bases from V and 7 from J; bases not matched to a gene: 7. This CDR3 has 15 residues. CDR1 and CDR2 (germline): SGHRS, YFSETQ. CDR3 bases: TGCGCCAGCAGCTTCGGCGGGAGGTACAGCGGGGAGCTGTTTTTT. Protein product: CASSFGGRYSGELFF.

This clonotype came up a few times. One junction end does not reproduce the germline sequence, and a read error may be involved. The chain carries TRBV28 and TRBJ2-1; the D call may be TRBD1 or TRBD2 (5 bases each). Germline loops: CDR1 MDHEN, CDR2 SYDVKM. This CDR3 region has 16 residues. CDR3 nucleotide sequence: TGCCCACACCCGGATGGGACCCCTGGATTTAACAATGAGCAGTTCTTC. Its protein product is CPHPDGTPGFNNEQFF.

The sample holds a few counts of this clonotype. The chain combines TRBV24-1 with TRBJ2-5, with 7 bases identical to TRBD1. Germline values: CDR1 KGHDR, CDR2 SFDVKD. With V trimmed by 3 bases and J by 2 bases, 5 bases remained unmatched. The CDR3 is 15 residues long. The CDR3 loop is CATSDPRQGQETQYF. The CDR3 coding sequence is TGTGCCACCAGTGATCCCCGACAGGGTCAAGAGACCCAGTACTTC.

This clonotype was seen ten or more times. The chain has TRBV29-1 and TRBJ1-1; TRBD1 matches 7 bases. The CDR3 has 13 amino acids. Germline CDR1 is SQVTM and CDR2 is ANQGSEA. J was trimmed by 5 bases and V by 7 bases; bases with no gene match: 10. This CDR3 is CSAAPGGRTEAFF. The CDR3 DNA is TGCAGCGCCGCCCCAGGGGGGAGAACTGAAGCTTTCTTT.

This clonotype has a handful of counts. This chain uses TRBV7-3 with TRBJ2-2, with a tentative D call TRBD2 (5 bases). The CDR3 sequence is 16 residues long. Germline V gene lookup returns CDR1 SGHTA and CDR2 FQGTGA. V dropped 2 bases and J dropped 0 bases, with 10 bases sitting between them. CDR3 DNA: TGTGCCAGCAGCTTAGCCGGGATTTCGAACACCGGGGAGCTGTTTTTT. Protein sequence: CASSLAGISNTGELFF.

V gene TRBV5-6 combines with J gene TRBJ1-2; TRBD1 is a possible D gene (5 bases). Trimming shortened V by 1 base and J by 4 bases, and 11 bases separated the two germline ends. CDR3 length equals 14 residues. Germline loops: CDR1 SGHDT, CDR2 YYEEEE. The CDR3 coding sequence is TGTGCCAGCAGCTTGCAGGGCCTGCCCTATGGCTACACCTTC. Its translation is CASSLQGLPYGYTF.

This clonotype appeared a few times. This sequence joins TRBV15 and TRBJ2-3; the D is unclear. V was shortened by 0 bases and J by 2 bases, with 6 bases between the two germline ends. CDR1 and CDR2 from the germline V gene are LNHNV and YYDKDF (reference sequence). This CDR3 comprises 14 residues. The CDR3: CATSRELSTDTQYF. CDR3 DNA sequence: TGTGCCACCAGCAGAGAGCTTTCCACAGATACGCAGTATTTT. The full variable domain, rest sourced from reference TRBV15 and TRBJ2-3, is DAMVIQNPRYQVTQFGKPVTLSCSQTLNHNVMYWYQQKSSQAPKLLFHYYDKDFNNEADTPDNFQSRRPNTSFCFLDIRSPGLGDTAMYLCATSRELSTDTQYFGPGTRLTVL.

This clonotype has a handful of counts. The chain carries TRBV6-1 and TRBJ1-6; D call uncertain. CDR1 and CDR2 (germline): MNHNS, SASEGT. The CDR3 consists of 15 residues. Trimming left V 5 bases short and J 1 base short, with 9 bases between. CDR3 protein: CASSNAGSYNSPLHF. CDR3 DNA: TGTGCCAGCAGTAACGCAGGATCCTATAATTCACCCCTCCACTTT.

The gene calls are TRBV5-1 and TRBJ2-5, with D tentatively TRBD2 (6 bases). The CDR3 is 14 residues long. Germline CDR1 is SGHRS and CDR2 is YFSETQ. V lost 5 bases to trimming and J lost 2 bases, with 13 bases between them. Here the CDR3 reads CASRPAGRQETQYF. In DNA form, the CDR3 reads TGCGCCAGCAGACCGGCGGGGAGACAAGAGACCCAGTACTTC.

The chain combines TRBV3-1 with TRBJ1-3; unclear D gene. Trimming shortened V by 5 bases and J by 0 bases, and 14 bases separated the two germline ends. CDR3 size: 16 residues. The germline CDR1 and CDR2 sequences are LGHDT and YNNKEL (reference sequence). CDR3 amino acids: CASSTGIGRSGNTIYF. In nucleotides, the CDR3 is TGTGCCAGCAGCACGGGTATTGGGCGCTCTGGAAACACCATATATTTT.

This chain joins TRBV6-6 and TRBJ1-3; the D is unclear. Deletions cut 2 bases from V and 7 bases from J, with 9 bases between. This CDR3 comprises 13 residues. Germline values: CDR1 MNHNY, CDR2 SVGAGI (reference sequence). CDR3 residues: CASSYGVSNTIYF. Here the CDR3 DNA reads TGTGCCAGCAGTTACGGGGTGTCGAACACCATATATTTT.

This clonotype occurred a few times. CDR3 loop: CASSVTGGPSQETQYF. In DNA form, the CDR3 reads TGTGCCAGCAGCGTTACGGGGGGGCCGAGCCAAGAGACCCAGTACTTC. The J gene is TRBJ2-5, the V gene TRBV9; 8 bases are a match to TRBD2. The CDR3 totals 16 residues. Germline assignment: CDR1 SGDLS and CDR2 YYNGEE. With V trimmed by 2 bases and J by 1 base, 7 bases remained unmatched.

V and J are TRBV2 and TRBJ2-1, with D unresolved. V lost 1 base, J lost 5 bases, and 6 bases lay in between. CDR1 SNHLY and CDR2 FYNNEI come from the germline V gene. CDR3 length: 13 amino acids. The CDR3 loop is CASSEVTNNEQFF. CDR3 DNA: TGTGCCAGCAGTGAAGTCACCAACAATGAGCAGTTCTTC. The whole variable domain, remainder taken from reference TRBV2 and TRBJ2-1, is EPEVTQTPSHQVTQMGQEVILRCVPISNHLYFYWYRQILGQKVEFLVSFYNNEISEKSEIFDDQFSVERPDGSNFTLKIRSTKLEDSAMYFCASSEVTNNEQFFGPGTRLTVL.

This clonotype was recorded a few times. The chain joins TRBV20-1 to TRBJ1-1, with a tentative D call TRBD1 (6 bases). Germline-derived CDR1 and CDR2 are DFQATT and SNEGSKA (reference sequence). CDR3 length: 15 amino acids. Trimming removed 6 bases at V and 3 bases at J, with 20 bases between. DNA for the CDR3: TGCAGTGCAGAGGGGGGTCGATCGGGTGACACTGAAGCTTTCTTT. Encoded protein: CSAEGGRSGDTEAFF.

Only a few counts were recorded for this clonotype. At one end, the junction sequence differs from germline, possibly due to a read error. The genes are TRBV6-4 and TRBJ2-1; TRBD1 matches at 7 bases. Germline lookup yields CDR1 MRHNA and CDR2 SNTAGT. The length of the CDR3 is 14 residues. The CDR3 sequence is CASSVDRAYNEQFF. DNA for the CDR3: TGTGCCAGCAGCGTCGACAGGGCCTATAATGAGCAGTTCTTC.

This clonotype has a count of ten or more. In DNA, the CDR3 is TGCAGTGCCAAACAGGGGAGTGTAGCCTACGAGCAGTACTTC. It is translated as CSAKQGSVAYEQYF. The chain carries TRBV20-1 and TRBJ2-7; TRBD1 aligns across 7 bases. After removal of 6 bases from V and 2 bases from J, the junction contained 10 bases not matched to a gene. There are 14 residues in the CDR3. The V gene's germline CDR1 is DFQATT and CDR2 SNEGSKA (reference sequence).

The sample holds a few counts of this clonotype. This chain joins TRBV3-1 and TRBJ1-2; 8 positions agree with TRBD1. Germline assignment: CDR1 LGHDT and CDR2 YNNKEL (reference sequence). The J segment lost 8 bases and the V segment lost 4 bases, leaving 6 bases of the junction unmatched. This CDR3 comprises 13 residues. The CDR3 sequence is CASSRQGLEGYTF. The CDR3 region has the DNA TGTGCCAGCAGCCGACAGGGGTTGGAGGGCTACACCTTC. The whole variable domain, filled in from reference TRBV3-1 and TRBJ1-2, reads DTAVSQTPKYLVTQMGNDKSIKCEQNLGHDTMYWYKQDSKKFLKIMFSYNNKELIINETVPNRFSPKSPDKAHLNLHINSLELGDSAVYFCASSRQGLEGYTFGSGTRLTVV.

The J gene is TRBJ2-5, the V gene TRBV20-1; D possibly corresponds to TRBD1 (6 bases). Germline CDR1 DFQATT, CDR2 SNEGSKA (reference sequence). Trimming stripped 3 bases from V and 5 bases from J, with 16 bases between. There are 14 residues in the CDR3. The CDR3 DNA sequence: TGCAGTGCTAGGGGGAACAGGGAGTGGGAGACCCAGTACTTC. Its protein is CSARGNREWETQYF.

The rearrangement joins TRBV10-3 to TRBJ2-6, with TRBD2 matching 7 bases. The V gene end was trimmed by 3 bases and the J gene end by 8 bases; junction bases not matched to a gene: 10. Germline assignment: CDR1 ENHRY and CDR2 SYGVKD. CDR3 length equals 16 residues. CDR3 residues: CAISELAGTQTNVLTF. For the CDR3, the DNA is TGTGCCATCAGTGAATTAGCGGGTACGCAGACCAACGTCCTGACTTTC.

CDR3 loop: CASSLALGTARSGANVLTF. In DNA form, the CDR3 reads TGTGCCAGCAGCTTAGCGCTGGGGACAGCCCGCTCTGGGGCCAACGTCCTGACTTTC. V and J are TRBV7-2 and TRBJ2-6, with 7 bases identical to TRBD1. Germline V gene data show CDR1 as SGHTA and CDR2 as FQGNSA. The CDR3 spans 19 residues. The V gene end was trimmed by 0 bases and the J gene end by 0 bases; junction bases not matched to a gene: 8.

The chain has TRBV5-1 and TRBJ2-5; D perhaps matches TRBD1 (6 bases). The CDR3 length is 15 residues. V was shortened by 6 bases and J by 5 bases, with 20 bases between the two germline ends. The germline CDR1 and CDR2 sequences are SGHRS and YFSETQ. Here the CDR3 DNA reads TGCGCCAGCACGGGCAGGGGAGAATCTAAGGAGACCCAGTACTTC. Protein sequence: CASTGRGESKETQYF.

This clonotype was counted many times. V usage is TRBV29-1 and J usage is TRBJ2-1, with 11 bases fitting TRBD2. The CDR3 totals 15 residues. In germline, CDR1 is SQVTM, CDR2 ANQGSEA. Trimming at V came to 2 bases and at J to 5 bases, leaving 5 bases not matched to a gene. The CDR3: CSVETGLAEDNEQFF. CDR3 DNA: TGCAGCGTTGAAACGGGACTAGCGGAGGACAATGAGCAGTTCTTC.

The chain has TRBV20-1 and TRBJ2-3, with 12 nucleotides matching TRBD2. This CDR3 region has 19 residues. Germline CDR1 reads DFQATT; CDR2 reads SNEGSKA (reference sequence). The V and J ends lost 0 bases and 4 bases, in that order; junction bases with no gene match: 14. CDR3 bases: TGCAGTGCTAGAGATGTGGCCGCTAGCGGGAGGGCCCGGGCAGATACGCAGTATTTT. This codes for CSARDVAASGRARADTQYF.

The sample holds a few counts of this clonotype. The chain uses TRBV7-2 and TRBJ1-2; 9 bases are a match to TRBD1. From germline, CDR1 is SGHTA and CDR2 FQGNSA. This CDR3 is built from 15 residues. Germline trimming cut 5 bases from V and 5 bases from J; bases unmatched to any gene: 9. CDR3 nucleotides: TGTGCCAGCAGCCCCCCCGGGGACAGGGTTTATGGCTACACCTTC. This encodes CASSPPGDRVYGYTF. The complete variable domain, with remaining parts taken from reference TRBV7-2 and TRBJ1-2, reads GAGVSQSPSNKVTEKGKDVELRCDPISGHTALYWYRQSLGQGLEFLIYFQGNSAPDKSGLPSDRFSAERTGGSVSTLTIQRTQQEDSAVYLCASSPPGDRVYGYTFGSGTRLTVV.

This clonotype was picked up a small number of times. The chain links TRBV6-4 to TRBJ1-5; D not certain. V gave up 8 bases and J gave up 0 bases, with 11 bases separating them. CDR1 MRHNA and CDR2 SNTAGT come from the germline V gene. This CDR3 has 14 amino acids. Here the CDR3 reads CASVGWHSNQPQHF. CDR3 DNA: TGTGCCAGCGTGGGTTGGCATAGCAATCAGCCCCAGCATTTT.

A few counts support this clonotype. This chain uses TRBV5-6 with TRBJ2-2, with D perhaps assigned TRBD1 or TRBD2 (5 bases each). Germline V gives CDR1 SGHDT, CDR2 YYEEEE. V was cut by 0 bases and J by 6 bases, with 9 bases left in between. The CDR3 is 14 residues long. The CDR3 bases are TGTGCCAGCAGCTTGGGCCTGGGGGCCGGGGAGCTGTTTTTT. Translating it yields CASSLGLGAGELFF. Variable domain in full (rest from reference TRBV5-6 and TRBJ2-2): DAGVTQSPTHLIKTRGQQVTLRCSPKSGHDTVSWYQQALGQGPQFIFQYYEEEERQRGNFPDRFSGHQFPNYSSELNVNALLLGDSALYLCASSLGLGAGELFFGEGSRLTVL.